The 7 T cell receptor beta chains in this list originate from one sample, sequenced in a study of cytotoxic CD8 clonotypes in ibrutinib-treated CLL. Data came from immunoSEQ multiplex PCR; TCRdb stores just in-frame clones and leaves some out. The repertoire holds about 39,000 clones, with approximately 67% as singletons. This specimen consisted of PBMCs, obtained at disease progression, from a patient treated with ibrutinib. Receptors were obtained from a human donor with chronic lymphocytic leukemia.

V is TRBV7-2 and J is TRBJ1-1; TRBD1 is a possible D gene (6 bases). V was cut by 2 bases and J by 5 bases, with 15 bases left in between. CDR3 size: 15 residues. CDR1 SGHTA and CDR2 FQGNSA come from the germline V gene. CDR3 sequence (DNA): TGTGCCAGCAGCTTAATTTTTGGGGGGGCGACTGAAGCTTTCTTT. It is translated as CASSLIFGGATEAFF.

V usage is TRBV7-9 and J usage is TRBJ2-1; the D gene is possibly TRBD2 (7 bases). CDR3 length: 13 residues. Germline loops: CDR1 SEHNR, CDR2 FQNEAQ (reference sequence). Trimming removed 1 base from V and 8 bases from J, with 9 bases in between. CDR3 residues: CASSLGGGDEQFF. The CDR3 DNA reads TGTGCCAGCAGCTTAGGCGGGGGCGATGAGCAGTTCTTC.

The J gene is TRBJ1-6, the V gene TRBV6-5; the match to TRBD1 covers 8 bases. J gave up 10 bases and V 8 bases, and 7 bases lay outside the gene matches. CDR1 is MNHEY and CDR2 is SVGAGI in the germline V gene. The CDR3 consists of 13 residues. The CDR3 DNA follows: TGTGCCAGCGGCGGACAGGGCAGGTCACCCCTCCACTTT. Translation: CASGGQGRSPLHF.

This chain links TRBV13 with TRBJ1-3; D ambiguous. The CDR3 is made up of 14 amino acids. The germline V and J ends were trimmed by 0 bases and 4 bases, with 7 bases remaining between them. Germline CDR1 and CDR2: PRHDT and FYEKMQ (reference sequence). In DNA, the CDR3 is TGTGCCAGCAGCTTAGGGACATTAGGAAACACCATATATTTT. Encoded protein: CASSLGTLGNTIYF.

The gene calls are TRBV4-2 and TRBJ2-7; 8 bases are shared with TRBD2. V was clipped by 2 bases and J by 0 bases; unmatched bases: 0. Germline V lookup: CDR1 LGHNA, CDR2 YNFKEQ. The CDR3 sequence is 14 residues long. The CDR3 bases are TGTGCCAGCAGCCAAACTAGCGGCTCCTACGAGCAGTACTTC. Amino acids: CASSQTSGSYEQYF.

This chain uses TRBV19 with TRBJ1-1, with D possibly being TRBD1 (5 bases). V lost 3 bases, J lost 1 base, and 9 bases lay in between. Germline CDR1 and CDR2: LNHDA and SQIVND (reference sequence). The CDR3 has 14 residues. In DNA form, the CDR3 reads TGTGCCAGTAGTATCGGGACGGCGAACACTGAAGCTTTCTTT. Protein sequence: CASSIGTANTEAFF.

The rearrangement links TRBV19 to TRBJ2-5; the D gene is possibly TRBD1 (6 bases). Germline lookup yields CDR1 LNHDA and CDR2 SQIVND (reference sequence). Trimming stripped 3 bases from V and 5 bases from J, with 7 bases between. The CDR3 covers 12 residues. CDR3 amino acids: CASSMRGETQYF. CDR3 nucleotides: TGTGCCAGTAGTATGAGGGGGGAGACCCAGTACTTC.